This TCR beta chain was observed in a study of T cells in Graves' hyperthyroidism and ophthalmopathy. RNA transcripts gave rise to amplified TCR beta CDR3 regions. The TCR CDR3 first-round RT-PCR relied on the HTBI primer set. TCRdb recomputed calls from the multiplex PCR reads with MiXCR, one row per CDR3 protein. The table lists nearly 750,000 distinct CDR3 sequences, over 35% of them singletons. This clonotype showed up just a few times. The specimen was blood. This TCR came from a woman aged 40-49 years with Graves' hyperthyroidism.

The DNA for the CDR3 is TGCGCCAGCAGCTGGGGGACCAGGGCTGAAGCTTTCTTT. Amino acids: CASSWGTRAEAFF. The rearrangement joins TRBV4-1 to TRBJ1-1; TRBD1 might be the D (5 bases). The length of the CDR3 is 13 residues. Trimming shortened V by 5 bases and J by 6 bases, and 13 bases separated the two germline ends. CDR1 is MGHRA, CDR2 YSYEKL, per germline.